These 2 T cell receptor beta chains came from one sample sequenced in a study of T cells in Graves' hyperthyroidism and ophthalmopathy. Authors of the study amplified TCR beta CDR3 regions from RNA transcripts. First-round RT-PCR targeting the TCR CDR3 was performed with the HTBI primer set. TCRdb used MiXCR to reprocess the multiplex PCR reads, holding one entry per CDR3 protein. The sample lists fewer than 650,000 distinct CDR3 sequences; around 13% were seen once. Sequencing was performed on blood. These receptors were collected from a woman under 40 with Graves' hyperthyroidism that later progressed to Graves' ophthalmopathy.

The chain employs TRBV15 and TRBJ2-1, with 11 bases lining up with TRBD2. The CDR3 runs to 16 residues. Germline CDR1 LNHNV, CDR2 YYDKDF (reference sequence). After removal of 0 bases from V and 9 bases from J, the junction contained 7 bases not matched to a gene. CDR3 DNA: TGTGCCACCAGCAGAGACACTAGCGGGAGCTGGTTTGAGCAGTTCTTC. This codes for CATSRDTSGSWFEQFF.

This clonotype has at least ten counts. The chain links TRBV18 to TRBJ2-1; 11 bases align to TRBD2. The J segment lost 5 bases and the V segment lost 4 bases, leaving 7 bases of the junction unmatched. CDR1 KGHSH and CDR2 LQKENI come from the germline V gene. This CDR3 is built from 16 residues. DNA for the CDR3: TGTGCCAGCTCACACCCGGGACTAGCGGATGACAATGAGCAGTTCTTC. This translates into CASSHPGLADDNEQFF.